A selection of T cell receptor beta chains follows, all from one sample in a study of Ad26.COV2.S vaccination and SARS-CoV-2 variants. Measured with immunoSEQ multiplex PCR; TCRdb has only the in-frame clones, and not every one. The repertoire holds about 480,000 clones, with around 85% as singletons. Source: peripheral blood, taken in a trial of Ad26.COV2.S vaccine versus placebo. The receptors stem from a person between 18 and 65 years old who received the Ad26.COV2.S COVID-19 vaccine or a placebo. The CDR3 runs from the conserved cysteine through the conserved F or W. D genes are given only for firm matches. The listing skips clone size in some rows; elsewhere it reads once, few, many or a size class.

v_call	j_call	d_call	clone_size	cdr3_aa	cdr3_nt
TRBV28	TRBJ2-1	.	.	CASAASRSYNEQFF	TGTGCCAGTGCGGCGAGCCGCTCCTACAATGAGCAGTTCTTC
TRBV10-3	TRBJ2-7	TRBD2	once	CAIGAGGEQYF	TGTGCCATCGGGGCGGGGGGCGAGCAGTACTTC
TRBV11-2	TRBJ2-2	.	.	CASSPIYRQDNTGELFF	TGTGCCAGCAGCCCGATATACAGACAGGACAACACCGGGGAGCTGTTTTTT
TRBV4-1	TRBJ1-1	TRBD1	.	CASSQYHRGGTEAFF	TGCGCCAGCAGCCAGTACCACAGGGGGGGGACTGAAGCTTTCTTT
TRBV28	TRBJ1-1	.	.	CASSVGNWEAFF	TGTGCCAGCAGCGTTGGAAATTGGGAAGCTTTCTTT
TRBV5-4	TRBJ2-1	TRBD2	.	CASSRGLAGGPGEYNEQFF	TGTGCCAGCAGCAGGGGACTAGCGGGAGGGCCGGGGGAATACAATGAGCAGTTCTTC
TRBV19	TRBJ2-2	.	.	CASSIVQGANTGELFF	TGTGCCAGTAGTATAGTTCAGGGAGCGAACACCGGGGAGCTGTTTTTT
TRBV7-9	TRBJ2-1	.	.	CASSQDGGAYNEQFF	TGTGCCAGCAGCCAGGACGGAGGAGCCTACAATGAGCAGTTCTTC
TRBV28	TRBJ2-1	TRBD2	.	CASSPLAGGLFF	TGTGCCAGCAGTCCACTAGCGGGAGGTTTGTTCTTC
TRBV30	TRBJ1-6	.	.	CAWSVSPLDSPLHF	TGTGCCTGGAGTGTATCTCCGTTGGATTCACCCCTCCACTTT
TRBV2	TRBJ2-2	TRBD2	few	CAGKGTSGSAGELFF	TGTGCCGGCAAAGGGACTAGCGGGAGCGCCGGGGAGCTGTTTTTT
TRBV25-1	TRBJ2-2	TRBD2	.	CASGRTSPNTGELFF	TGTGCCAGCGGGCGGACTAGCCCGAACACCGGGGAGCTGTTTTTT
TRBV19	TRBJ1-2	.	.	CASSIAQTELYGYTF	TGTGCCAGTAGTATAGCCCAGACAGAGCTCTATGGCTACACCTTC
TRBV5-1	TRBJ2-5	TRBD2	.	CASSYRTSGRQETQYF	TGCGCCAGCAGCTACCGGACTAGCGGGAGACAAGAGACCCAGTACTTC
TRBV5-1	TRBJ1-1	TRBD1	once	CASSPGTGGTAFF	TGCGCCAGCAGCCCCGGGACAGGGGGCACAGCTTTCTTT
TRBV19	TRBJ2-3	TRBD2	.	CASSTSGTSTDTQYF	TGTGCCAGTAGTACTAGCGGAACAAGCACAGATACGCAGTATTTT
TRBV6-5	TRBJ1-2	.	.	CATPRGLDTF	TGTGCCACTCCCCGGGGACTGGACACCTTC
TRBV9	TRBJ2-1	TRBD2	once	CASSVMGGSSYNEQFF	TGTGCCAGCAGCGTTATGGGCGGGAGCTCCTACAATGAGCAGTTCTTC
TRBV27	TRBJ2-1	.	.	CASGWGPERQFF	TGTGCCAGCGGGTGGGGTCCAGAGAGGCAGTTCTTC
TRBV14	TRBJ1-1	.	.	CASSQIQGLEDTEAFF	TGTGCCAGCAGCCAGATACAGGGCTTGGAAGACACTGAAGCTTTCTTT
TRBV18	TRBJ1-1	.	.	CASSPPGPMVEAFF	TGTGCCAGCTCACCCCCGGGGCCTATGGTGGAGGCTTTCTTT
TRBV9	TRBJ2-6	TRBD1	once	CASSASQGAGRSGANVLTF	TGTGCCAGCAGCGCCTCCCAGGGGGCCGGTCGTTCTGGGGCCAACGTCCTGACTTTC
TRBV29-1	TRBJ2-1	.	.	CSVVSGNNEQFF	TGCAGCGTTGTGTCCGGAAACAATGAGCAGTTCTTC
TRBV5-1	TRBJ2-3	TRBD2	.	CASSRQTSGRPTSTDTQYF	TGCGCCAGCAGCAGACAGACTAGCGGGAGGCCCACTAGCACAGATACGCAGTATTTT
TRBV19	TRBJ1-1	.	.	CASREPGRLNTEAFF	TGTGCCAGTAGGGAGCCGGGACGGCTGAACACTGAAGCTTTCTTT
TRBV7-2	TRBJ1-1	.	.	CASSLFGFQSTEAFF	TGTGCCAGCAGCTTATTCGGATTTCAGTCCACTGAAGCTTTCTTT
TRBV7-9	TRBJ2-5	.	once	CASSANRIGRETQYF	TGTGCCAGCAGCGCGAATCGGATAGGTCGGGAGACCCAGTACTTC
TRBV9	TRBJ2-1	TRBD2	once	CASSVDLAGRAYNEQFF	TGTGCCAGCAGCGTAGACCTAGCGGGAAGGGCCTACAATGAGCAGTTCTTC
TRBV19	TRBJ1-1	.	.	CASSTYGYTEAFF	TGTGCCAGTAGTACATACGGCTACACTGAAGCTTTCTTT
TRBV9	TRBJ2-3	.	.	CASSVGPPDTQYF	TGTGCCAGCAGCGTAGGACCCCCAGATACGCAGTATTTT
TRBV28	TRBJ2-3	.	.	CASIGFPSTDTQYF	TGTGCCAGCATCGGATTTCCTAGCACAGATACGCAGTATTTT
TRBV5-1	TRBJ2-1	.	.	CASSLPFDSYNEQFF	TGCGCCAGCAGCTTGCCTTTTGACTCCTACAATGAGCAGTTCTTC
TRBV7-2	TRBJ2-7	TRBD2	.	CASSRQLAGTHEQYF	TGTGCCAGCAGCCGCCAACTAGCGGGGACCCACGAGCAGTACTTC
TRBV7-3	TRBJ2-1	.	.	CASSLTGDGYNEQFF	TGTGCCAGCAGCTTAACGGGGGACGGTTACAATGAGCAGTTCTTC
TRBV5-1	TRBJ2-1	TRBD1	.	CASSLELGQGSYNEQFF	TGCGCCAGCAGCTTGGAATTGGGACAGGGATCTTACAATGAGCAGTTCTTC
TRBV6-6	TRBJ2-5	.	once	CASSYGETQYF	TGTGCCAGCAGTTACGGGGAGACCCAGTACTTC
TRBV7-2	TRBJ2-3	TRBD1	.	CASSGGQGKSTDTQYF	TGTGCCAGCAGCGGAGGACAGGGGAAAAGCACAGATACGCAGTATTTT
TRBV7-2	TRBJ1-5	.	.	CASSLSRNQPQHF	TGTGCCAGCAGCTTAAGCCGCAATCAGCCCCAGCATTTT
TRBV28	TRBJ1-1	.	.	CASSPLGRGAFF	TGTGCCAGCAGCCCGCTAGGCCGAGGAGCTTTCTTT
TRBV7-2	TRBJ2-1	.	.	CASSLGRGPVNEQFF	TGTGCCAGCAGCTTAGGGCGGGGACCCGTCAATGAGCAGTTCTTC